The sample holds one count of the clone carrying this TCR beta chain. Sequencing was performed with immunoSEQ multiplex PCR; in TCRdb, only in-frame clones are kept and a portion is missing. The sample records 75,000 to 95,000 clones, roughly 89% being singletons. The data were taken from a study of blood T cell repertoires in COVID-19. The CDR3 loop spans 16 amino acids. Germline V gives CDR1 MDHEN, CDR2 SYDVKM. Trimming cost V 1 base and J 4 bases, with 13 bases left between them. V usage is TRBV28 and J usage is TRBJ2-2; tentatively, D is TRBD1 (6 bases). The TCR originated in a man between 45 and 60 years old with active COVID-19. The sequenced material came from peripheral blood. Here the CDR3 reads CASSLSRGASTGELFF. The CDR3 bases are TGTGCCAGCAGTTTATCCAGGGGTGCGAGCACCGGGGAGCTGTTTTTT.